Shown below are 11 T cell receptor beta chains from a single sample sequenced in a study of cytomegalovirus exposure and HLA in healthy donors. PCR employed 60 Vbeta and 13 Jbeta primers. Generated by immunoSEQ multiplex PCR, the TCRdb table keeps only in-frame clones and is missing some. The ten top clones account for more than 0.8%, within a sample of 140,000 to 150,000 clones. Sequencing was performed on PBMCs. These receptors came from a male donor in good health and CMV-seronegative.

This chain uses TRBV10-3 with TRBJ2-7, with D hard to call. Germline-derived CDR1 and CDR2 are ENHRY and SYGVKD. The CDR3 runs 15 residues. Deletions cut 0 bases from V and 1 base from J, with 10 bases between. The CDR3 reads CAISESNPRSYEQYF. In nucleotides, the CDR3 is TGTGCCATCAGTGAGTCGAATCCGCGTTCCTACGAGCAGTACTTC.

The rearrangement joins TRBV6-5 to TRBJ2-1; 15 bases fit TRBD2. Germline trimming cut 3 bases from V and 7 bases from J; bases unmatched to any gene: 1. CDR3 length: 15 amino acids. CDR1 is MNHEY, CDR2 SVGAGI, per germline. The CDR3 reads CASSYGTSGRNEQFF. The CDR3 DNA reads as TGTGCCAGCAGTTATGGGACTAGCGGGAGGAATGAGCAGTTCTTC.

The chain joins TRBV19 to TRBJ1-1; D gene unclear. CDR3 length equals 13 residues. Germline CDR1 and CDR2: LNHDA and SQIVND (reference sequence). The V gene lost 3 bases and the J gene lost 2 bases, with 7 bases spanning the gap. CDR3 protein: CASSMTTNTEAFF. The CDR3 DNA is TGTGCCAGTAGTATGACGACTAACACTGAAGCTTTCTTT.

The chain couples TRBV5-1 to TRBJ2-5; TRBD2 matches at 12 bases. Trimming at V came to 0 bases and at J to 5 bases, leaving 11 bases not matched to a gene. The CDR3 covers 18 residues. CDR1 and CDR2 from the germline V gene are SGHRS and YFSETQ. This chain's CDR3 is CASSLGLAGASWGETQYF. The CDR3 DNA is TGCGCCAGCAGCTTGGGACTAGCGGGAGCCTCATGGGGGGAGACCCAGTACTTC.

The rearrangement joins TRBV30 to TRBJ1-2; no clear D. This CDR3 is 16 amino acids long. The V end lost 0 bases, the J end lost 3 bases, and 17 bases lay between the germline ends. Germline V gene data show CDR1 as GTSNPN and CDR2 as SVGIG (reference sequence). In DNA, the CDR3 is TGTGCCTGGAGTGTATGGTCTCGTCGGGTGGACTATGGCTACACCTTC. It yields the protein CAWSVWSRRVDYGYTF.

CDR3 amino acids: CASSLGTGSGNTIYF. In nucleotides, the CDR3 is TGTGCCAGCAGTTTAGGCACAGGCTCTGGAAACACCATATATTTT. The V gene is TRBV28, the J gene TRBJ1-3; D may be TRBD1 (5 bases). The germline CDR1 and CDR2 sequences are MDHEN and SYDVKM. The V end was cut by 2 bases, the J end by 0 bases, with 8 bases between. The CDR3 has 15 residues.

The rearrangement joins TRBV28 to TRBJ1-5; 8 bases fit TRBD1. The CDR3 length is 19 residues. The germline gives CDR1 MDHEN, CDR2 SYDVKM. The trim removed 8 bases at V and 0 bases at J, leaving 18 bases unmatched. CDR3 sequence (DNA): TGTGCCAGCCGTACTCCCCAGGGGGCGCGTTCCTATAGCAATCAGCCCCAGCATTTT. Protein: CASRTPQGARSYSNQPQHF.

The genes are TRBV6-5 and TRBJ2-7; D is unresolved. V shed 10 bases and J shed 4 bases, with 17 bases lying between them. CDR3 length: 13 residues. The germline V gene encodes CDR1 MNHEY and CDR2 SVGAGI. CDR3 amino acids: CATSKAGGYEQYF. In nucleotides, the CDR3 is TGTGCCACCTCCAAGGCCGGCGGTTACGAGCAGTACTTC.

The V call is TRBV30, the J call TRBJ1-2; D may be TRBD1 (5 bases). This CDR3 has 13 amino acids. Between the trimmed V and J ends, which lost 3 bases and 8 bases, there was a span of 16 bases. Germline CDR1 reads GTSNPN; CDR2 reads SVGIG (reference sequence). The CDR3, as DNA: TGTGCCTGGAGGCACGACGGGGGAAAGGGCTACACCTTC. The encoded protein is CAWRHDGGKGYTF.

The chain couples TRBV7-2 to TRBJ2-5; 8 bases are a match to TRBD2. This CDR3 has 14 amino acids. The junction had 8 bases not matched to a gene; V was cut back by 8 bases and J by 3 bases. CDR1 and CDR2 (germline): SGHTA, FQGNSA. The CDR3 nucleotides are TGTGCCAGCGTATCAGAGCGGGGGAAAGAGACCCAGTACTTC. Translation gives CASVSERGKETQYF.

The chain is built from TRBV6-5 and TRBJ1-5; D unresolved. Germline V gene sequence: CDR1 MNHEY, CDR2 SVGAGI. This CDR3 spans 14 amino acids. Trimming left V 2 bases short and J 0 bases short, with 5 bases between. Here the CDR3 DNA reads TGTGCCAGCAGTTACCTAGATAGCAATCAGCCCCAGCATTTT. Protein: CASSYLDSNQPQHF.